The clone carrying this TCR beta chain has only a few counts. The sample comes from a study of OX40 agonist ivuxolimab in advanced cancers. Sequencing was performed with immunoSEQ multiplex PCR; in TCRdb, only in-frame clones are kept and a portion is missing. The repertoire has roughly 67,000 clones, approximately 88% of them found once; the top ten carry approximately 4.7%. The CDR3 runs 17 residues. The V end was cut by 4 bases, the J end by 2 bases, with 20 bases between. Germline V gene sequence: CDR1 MDHEN, CDR2 SYDVKM. Here the sequenced sample was CD4+ or CD8+ T cells sorted from blood, taken in a trial of the OX40 agonist ivuxolimab. The chain recombines TRBV28 with TRBJ2-5, with D tentatively TRBD2 (6 bases). This sequence originates from an adult with an advanced solid tumor such as melanoma, head and neck, liver or kidney cancer. The CDR3 coding sequence is TGTGCCAGCAGTTCCTATTTCATCGGGGGAAAACAAGAGACCCAGTACTTC. It specifies CASSSYFIGGKQETQYF.